This TCR beta chain stems from a study of blood T cells in healthy people across ages. Next came a second PCR, run for roughly 7 to 12 cycles, which used a sample-barcoded 5' primer along with a J-beta primer mix. MiXCR, run by TCRdb on the 5' RACE reads, gives a single entry per CDR3 protein. The data show 800,000 to 1,000,000 distinct CDR3 sequences, roughly 50% seen once. Germline CDR1 MNHEY, CDR2 SMNVEV (reference sequence). The CDR3 covers 14 residues. With 2 bases removed from V and 7 bases from J, the gap between germline ends came to 11 bases. For every donor, a draw yielded approximately 9.9 milliliters of peripheral blood.

The chain recombines TRBV27 with TRBJ2-2; D perhaps matches TRBD2 (6 bases). Sequences were obtained from blood. This clonotype originated in a man younger than 40 in good health. Here the CDR3 DNA reads TGTGCCAGCAGTTTAGGTTCGGGGGTCGGGGAGCTGTTTTTT. Translated: CASSLGSGVGELFF.